This TCR beta chain was recovered during a study of tumor-infiltrating lymphocytes in glioblastoma multiforme. The study, taken as a whole, reports: Unequal TCR RNA per T cell might skew measured clone sizes. TCR plus mutation findings rest on a single glioblastoma patient.

This clonotype was found many times. The antigen is undetermined. The CDR3 contains 17 residues. V was clipped by 0 bases and J by 4 bases; unmatched bases: 10. Looked up from germline, CDR1 is MNHNS and CDR2 is SASEGT. Three nested ARM-PCR rounds with V-beta and C-beta primers built TCRB libraries. A C-beta primer primed TCRB cDNA from approximately 0.5 ug RNA. TCRdb re-called the multiplex PCR reads with MiXCR, one entry per CDR3 protein. The top ten clones hold 33% of a sample with under 35,000 distinct CDR3 sequences, around 55% of them seen once. The rearrangement uses TRBV6-1 and TRBJ2-3; 7 bases are a match to TRBD2. This TCR derives from a male donor with glioblastoma. What was sequenced was brain tumor tissue. The CDR3 coding sequence is TGTGCCAGCAGTGAAGCGCGGGGGTGGGAGACGTCAGATACGCAGTATTTT. As protein: CASSEARGWETSDTQYF.